A single sample gave rise to the 21 T cell receptor beta chains below, sequenced in a study of shared clonotypes between healthy human individuals (dated by TCRdb to between 2020 and 2021). The library came from the immunoSEQ multiplex PCR assay. TCRdb obtained this table from immuneACCESS and retained in-frame rearrangements with V and J assigned. These tables miss some clones; where compared with another copy, unresolved V genes account for less than half of the shortfall, and the remainder is unexplained. The sample table shows more than 900,000 clones, and about 84% are seen once. Roughly 0.62% of the sample belongs to the ten largest clones. The sequenced sample consisted of memory CD4+ T cells from PBMCs. The cell subset or site label on this specimen signifies: CD45RA-negative fraction. The source is a young man in good health. Some clones in this sample may be carry-over from other donors' samples.

This chain joins TRBV2 and TRBJ1-2; possibly TRBD1 for D (5 bases). The CDR3 is 14 amino acids. Trimming pared 6 bases from V and 2 bases from J, leaving 13 bases between. Germline values: CDR1 SNHLY, CDR2 FYNNEI. The CDR3 DNA sequence: TGTGCCAGCAGGGGGGATTCGGGAAACTATGGCTACACCTTC. Its translation: CASRGDSGNYGYTF.

This chain joins TRBV28 and TRBJ2-4; TRBD1 or TRBD2 may be the D gene (5 bases each). This CDR3 spans 13 amino acids. The germline V and J ends were trimmed by 2 bases and 5 bases, with 7 bases remaining between them. Looked up from germline, CDR1 is MDHEN and CDR2 is SYDVKM. CDR3 nucleotides: TGTGCCAGCAGTTTAAGGGACCAAAACATTCAGTACTTC. This encodes CASSLRDQNIQYF.

As to this clone: Other DNA variants within this sample encode the same CDR3. The chain carries TRBV20-1 and TRBJ2-7; D not certain. The CDR3 contains 11 residues. CDR1 is DFQATT, CDR2 SNEGSKA, per germline (reference sequence). V lost 5 bases to trimming and J lost 4 bases, with 9 bases between them. CDR3 bases: TGCAGTGCTGAGGATAGATACGAGCAGTACTTC. Amino acids: CSAEDRYEQYF.

This clone was counted a few times. V and J are TRBV7-2 and TRBJ2-5; D remains ambiguous. CDR1 and CDR2 from the germline V gene are SGHTA and FQGNSA. Deletions cut 8 bases from V and 2 bases from J, with 6 bases between. The CDR3 has 11 residues. The CDR3 nucleotides read TGTGCCAGCGGGCAGCAAGAGACCCAGTACTTC. Its protein product is CASGQQETQYF.

The chain is built from TRBV30 and TRBJ2-7; no firm D call. Germline V gives CDR1 GTSNPN, CDR2 SVGIG (reference sequence). Trimming shortened V by 2 bases and J by 3 bases, and 5 bases separated the two germline ends. This CDR3 is 11 amino acids long. DNA for the CDR3: TGTGCCTGGAGTACCCTCTACGAGCAGTACTTC. Amino acid sequence: CAWSTLYEQYF.

The rearrangement joins TRBV6-6 to TRBJ1-2; 8 bases are shared with TRBD1. J was trimmed by 6 bases and V by 2 bases; bases with no gene match: 5. This CDR3 contains 14 residues. Germline V CDR1 and CDR2: MNHNY, SVGAGI (reference sequence). CDR3 sequence reads: CASSYADRGDGYTF. For the CDR3, the DNA is TGTGCCAGCAGTTACGCAGACAGGGGTGATGGCTACACCTTC.

This chain joins TRBV15 and TRBJ2-5; D might be TRBD1 (6 bases). V was cut by 1 base and J by 5 bases, with 14 bases left in between. CDR3 length: 15 amino acids. The germline gives CDR1 LNHNV, CDR2 YYDKDF (reference sequence). The chain's CDR3 is CATSRGTVFKETQYF. The CDR3 DNA reads TGTGCCACCAGCAGAGGGACAGTCTTCAAGGAGACCCAGTACTTC. The full variable domain, completed using reference TRBV15 and TRBJ2-5, is DAMVIQNPRYQVTQFGKPVTLSCSQTLNHNVMYWYQQKSSQAPKLLFHYYDKDFNNEADTPDNFQSRRPNTSFCFLDIRSPGLGDTAMYLCATSRGTVFKETQYFGPGTRLLVL.

This chain links TRBV30 with TRBJ2-1, with D possibly being TRBD1 or TRBD2 (6 bases each). V was shortened by 4 bases and J by 4 bases, with 20 bases between the two germline ends. Germline CDR1 is GTSNPN and CDR2 is SVGIG (reference sequence). CDR3 length equals 16 residues. The CDR3 coding sequence is TGTGCCTGGACCTTAAAGGGGGGCAGGGCATACAATGAGCAGTTCTTC. It specifies CAWTLKGGRAYNEQFF. The full variable domain, its missing parts supplied by reference TRBV30 and TRBJ2-1, is SQTIHQWPATLVQPVGSPLSLECTVEGTSNPNLYWYRQAAGRGLQLLFYSVGIGQISSEVPQNLSASRPQDRQFILSSKKLLLSDSGFYLCAWTLKGGRAYNEQFFGPGTRLTVL.

The chain joins TRBV15 to TRBJ1-1, with D hard to call. The CDR3 has 11 amino acids. V was pared by 3 bases and J by 2 bases, with 1 base between. Germline CDR1 is LNHNV and CDR2 is YYDKDF (reference sequence). CDR3 coding DNA: TGTGCCACCAGCAGTAACACTGAAGCTTTCTTT. Residues: CATSSNTEAFF.

This chain uses TRBV5-4 with TRBJ1-1; D is ambiguous. CDR1 and CDR2 from the germline V gene are SGHNT and YYREEE (reference sequence). Trimming took 2 bases from V and 6 from J, leaving 11 bases between them. The CDR3 runs to 13 residues. CDR3 in DNA: TGTGCCAGCAGCTTCGAAGGGTCCCCTGAAGCTTTCTTT. Translated: CASSFEGSPEAFF.

The V gene is TRBV7-9, the J gene TRBJ2-2; D possibly uses TRBD1 or TRBD2 (6 bases each). This CDR3 region has 15 residues. Germline V lookup: CDR1 SEHNR, CDR2 FQNEAQ (reference sequence). V lost 4 bases and J 7 bases, leaving 16 bases between the germline ends. This CDR3 is CASSSRGEIRGELFF. CDR3 coding DNA: TGTGCCAGCAGCTCGAGGGGGGAAATCCGCGGGGAGCTGTTTTTT. The full variable domain, with the rest looked up from reference TRBV7-9 and TRBJ2-2, is DTGVSQNPRHKITKRGQNVTFRCDPISEHNRLYWYRQTLGQGPEFLTYFQNEAQLEKSRLLSDRFSAERPKGSFSTLEIQRTEQGDSAMYLCASSSRGEIRGELFFGEGSRLTVL.

The CDR3 region is CASSLGRQGPEKLFF. The DNA for the CDR3 is TGCGCCAGCAGCCTCGGGCGACAGGGACCCGAAAAACTGTTTTTT. This sequence joins TRBV4-3 and TRBJ1-4, with 7 positions matching TRBD1. Per germline, CDR1 LGHNA and CDR2 YSLEER. The CDR3 is 15 amino acids. The V segment lost 4 bases and the J segment 8 bases; nucleotides outside the gene matches: 10.

The rearrangement uses TRBV7-3 and TRBJ2-3; 11 bases map to TRBD1. The V gene's germline CDR1 is SGHTA and CDR2 FQGTGA. This CDR3 is 14 amino acids long. The V gene end was trimmed by 5 bases and the J gene end by 8 bases; junction bases not matched to a gene: 6. CDR3 amino acids: CASSKDRGRGTQYF. For the CDR3, the DNA is TGTGCCAGCAGCAAGGACAGGGGGCGAGGTACGCAGTATTTT.

This clone has a handful of counts. The chain combines TRBV5-5 with TRBJ2-5, with 9 nucleotides matching TRBD2. Germline trimming cut 4 bases from V and 1 base from J; bases unmatched to any gene: 8. Germline V lookup: CDR1 SGHKS, CDR2 YYEKEE (reference sequence). This CDR3 has 16 residues. CDR3 bases: TGTGCCAGCAGCCCCATAGCGGGAGTAGGCCAAGAGACCCAGTACTTC. Its translation: CASSPIAGVGQETQYF.

The gene calls are TRBV30 and TRBJ2-7; no firm D call. CDR1 and CDR2 from the germline V gene are GTSNPN and SVGIG (reference sequence). Trimming stripped 1 base from V and 0 bases from J, with 10 bases between. The CDR3 sequence is 14 residues long. The CDR3 protein is CAWSASFSSYEQYF. CDR3 nucleotides: TGTGCCTGGAGTGCCTCCTTCAGCTCCTACGAGCAGTACTTC.

This clone turned up a few times. The chain carries TRBV4-1 and TRBJ1-1; a possible D gene is TRBD1 (6 bases). Trimming shortened V by 0 bases and J by 3 bases, and 11 bases separated the two germline ends. Germline V gene sequence: CDR1 MGHRA, CDR2 YSYEKL. CDR3 size: 15 residues. CDR3: CASSQDRGRHTEAFF. Here the CDR3 DNA reads TGCGCCAGCAGCCAAGACAGGGGTCGACACACTGAAGCTTTCTTT.

The chain employs TRBV6-5 and TRBJ1-1, with TRBD1 matching 8 bases. V gave up 4 bases and J gave up 4 bases; unmatched junction bases: 8. Germline loops: CDR1 MNHEY, CDR2 SVGAGI. The CDR3 is made up of 15 amino acids. The CDR3 sequence: CASSSQGAGSTEAFF. CDR3 bases: TGTGCCAGCAGTTCGCAGGGGGCTGGAAGCACTGAAGCTTTCTTT.

The rearrangement uses TRBV7-8 and TRBJ2-1; 13 bases are a match to TRBD2. The CDR3 loop spans 17 amino acids. Per the germline V gene, CDR1 is SGHVS and CDR2 is FQNEAQ. V lost 1 base, J lost 8 bases, and 8 bases stayed unmatched. The CDR3 coding sequence is TGTGCCAGCAGCTTAGGCGTACTAGCGGGAGGGGCCCATGAGCAGTTCTTC. It specifies CASSLGVLAGGAHEQFF.

The chain recombines TRBV10-1 with TRBJ2-3; D gene unclear. The V gene's germline CDR1 is WNHNN and CDR2 SYGVQD (reference sequence). Between the trimmed V and J ends, which lost 9 bases and 6 bases, there was a span of 10 bases. The CDR3 is 11 residues long. The CDR3 spells CASSSEDTQYF. The CDR3 DNA follows: TGCGCCAGTTCAAGTGAGGATACGCAGTATTTT.

The genes are TRBV19 and TRBJ2-7, with TRBD1 matching over 10 bases. Germline CDR1 reads LNHDA; CDR2 reads SQIVND (reference sequence). This CDR3 has 15 amino acids. The V gene end was trimmed by 7 bases and the J gene end by 5 bases; junction bases not matched to a gene: 11. Written as DNA, the CDR3 is TGTGCCAGTAAACGGACAGGGGGAGTTCTGAACGAGCAGTACTTC. It encodes CASKRTGGVLNEQYF. The full variable domain, in which reference TRBV19 and TRBJ2-7 provide the parts outside the CDR3, is DGGITQSPKYLFRKEGQNVTLSCEQNLNHDAMYWYRQDPGQGLRLIYYSQIVNDFQKGDIAEGYSVSREKKESFPLTVTSAQKNPTAFYLCASKRTGGVLNEQYFGPGTRLTVT.

In this sample, this clone turned up a few times. V is TRBV27 and J is TRBJ1-1; the D is unclear. Trimming left V 2 bases short and J 1 base short, with 5 bases between. CDR1 and CDR2 (germline): MNHEY, SMNVEV (reference sequence). CDR3 length equals 13 residues. The CDR3: CASSLARNTEAFF. The CDR3 bases are TGTGCCAGCAGTTTAGCCAGGAACACTGAAGCTTTCTTT.